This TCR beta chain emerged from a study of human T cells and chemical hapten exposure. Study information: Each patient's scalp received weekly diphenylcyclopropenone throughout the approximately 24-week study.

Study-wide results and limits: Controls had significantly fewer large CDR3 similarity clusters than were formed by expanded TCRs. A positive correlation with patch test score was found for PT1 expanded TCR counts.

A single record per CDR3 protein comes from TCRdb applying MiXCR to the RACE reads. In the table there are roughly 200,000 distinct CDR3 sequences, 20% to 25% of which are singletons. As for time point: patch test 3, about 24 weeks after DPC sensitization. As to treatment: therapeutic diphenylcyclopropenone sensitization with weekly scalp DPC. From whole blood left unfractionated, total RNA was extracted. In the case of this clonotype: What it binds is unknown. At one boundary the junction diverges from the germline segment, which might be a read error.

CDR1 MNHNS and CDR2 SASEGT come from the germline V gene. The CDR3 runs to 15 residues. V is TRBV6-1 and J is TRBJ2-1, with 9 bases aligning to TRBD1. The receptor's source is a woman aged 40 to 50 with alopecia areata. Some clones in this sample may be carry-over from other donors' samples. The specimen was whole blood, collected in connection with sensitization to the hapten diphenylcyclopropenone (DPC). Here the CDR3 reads CASSEGTGDYSEQFF. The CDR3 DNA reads TGTGCCAGCAGTGAAGGGACAGGGGATTACAGTGAGCAGTTCTTC.